This T cell receptor beta chain was sequenced for a study of T-cell memory formation after mild COVID-19. TCRdb re-analysed the 5' RACE reads in MiXCR, keeping a single row per CDR3 protein. This sample yields hundreds of thousands of distinct CDR3 sequences, of which approximately 15% are seen a single time; 22% belongs to the top ten. Germline-derived CDR1 and CDR2 are MNHNY and SVGAGI (reference sequence). Trimming cost V 0 bases and J 6 bases, with 17 bases left between them. CDR3 length equals 16 residues. The sequence derives from a man aged 18 to 35 who had mild COVID-19 (a few samples of this study predate the infection). Cell type and time point are not known. Sequenced input: PBMCs or a T cell subset sorted from them (not recorded which). J is TRBJ1-1 and V is TRBV6-6, with a weak D call TRBD1 (5 bases). The CDR3, as DNA: TGTGCCAGCAGTTACTCCTCCCTGGGGCTGGGCGCTGAAGCTTTCTTT. Translation: CASSYSSLGLGAEAFF.